The rows below give T cell receptor beta chains drawn from one sample of a study of hypomethylating agent response in myelodysplastic syndrome. Repertoires were generated with immunoSEQ multiplex PCR, while TCRdb's copy carries only in-frame clones and drops some. The profile shows around 5,700 clones, approximately 91% of them singletons. Sequenced here: bone marrow, sampled before or after starting hypomethylating agent treatment for myelodysplastic syndrome (not recorded which). These receptors originate from a human donor with myelodysplastic syndrome. The CDR3 runs from the conserved cysteine through the conserved F or W. D genes are given only for firm matches. The size entry is marked missing in some rows and otherwise reads once, few, many or a size class.

>TRBJ1-1|.|few|TRBV19
CASSIGALGGTEAFF
TGTGCCAGTAGTATAGGGGCCCTTGGGGGGACTGAAGCTTTCTTT
>TRBJ1-3|.|.|TRBV5-4
CASSLGGGSGNTIYF
TGTGCCAGCAGCTTAGGGGGGGGCTCTGGAAACACCATATATTTT
>TRBJ1-1|.|.|TRBV29-1
CSGWEGNTEAFF
TGCAGCGGTTGGGAGGGGAACACTGAAGCTTTCTTT
>TRBJ2-1|.|.|TRBV13
CASSAGLPGQFF
TGTGCCAGCAGCGCGGGACTCCCTGGGCAGTTCTTC
>TRBJ1-1|.|once|TRBV12-5
CASAQSTGRNTEAFF
TGTGCTAGTGCCCAAAGCACAGGTAGGAACACTGAAGCTTTCTTT
>TRBJ1-5|.|.|TRBV4-2
CASSFSPGQVNQPQHF
TGTGCCAGCAGCTTTTCCCCGGGACAAGTCAATCAGCCCCAGCATTTT
>TRBJ1-2|.|.|TRBV6-1
CASSATTVAYGYTF
TGTGCCAGCAGTGCCACGACAGTTGCCTATGGCTACACCTTC
>TRBJ1-1|.|.|TRBV14
CASSHSVGGLAESAEAFF
TGTGCCAGCAGCCATTCCGTCGGAGGGCTTGCGGAGAGTGCTGAAGCTTTCTTT
>TRBJ1-2|.|.|TRBV29-1
CSVELEANYGYTF
TGCAGCGTTGAATTGGAAGCTAACTATGGCTACACCTTC
>TRBJ1-2|.|.|TRBV5-4
CASRPDRPNSYGYTF
TGTGCCAGCAGACCTGACAGACCTAATAGCTATGGCTACACCTTC
>TRBJ1-1|.|once|TRBV10-3
CATREDTEAFF
TGTGCAACCCGGGAGGACACTGAAGCTTTCTTT
>TRBJ2-2|TRBD2|.|TRBV19
CASSIAGSGRANTGELFF
TGTGCCAGTAGTATAGCGGGTAGCGGGAGGGCCAACACCGGGGAGCTGTTTTTT
>TRBJ2-3|.|.|TRBV5-4
CASRQDRLTDTQYF
TGTGCCAGCAGGCAGGACAGACTCACAGATACGCAGTATTTT
>TRBJ1-3|.|.|TRBV30
CAWTGAGNTIYF
TGTGCCTGGACAGGGGCTGGAAACACCATATATTTT
>TRBJ1-6|.|.|TRBV2
CASSDSGVFNSPLHF
TGTGCCAGCAGTGACAGTGGCGTTTTCAATTCACCCCTCCACTTT
>TRBJ1-1|.|.|TRBV21-1
CASSRVLSNTEAFF
TGTGCCAGCAGCAGGGTATTGTCGAACACTGAAGCTTTCTTT
>TRBJ1-2|.|once|TRBV29-1
CSALGRGYGYTF
TGCAGCGCCCTGGGGCGTGGCTATGGCTACACCTTC
>TRBJ1-4|TRBD1|.|TRBV15
CATSRARGGYEKLFF
TGTGCCACCAGCAGAGCCAGGGGGGGATATGAAAAACTGTTTTTT
>TRBJ1-2|.|once|TRBV11-2
CASSSTYRAKRDDGYTF
TGTGCCAGCAGCTCAACCTACCGGGCCAAGAGAGATGATGGCTACACCTTC
>TRBJ2-3|.|.|TRBV9
CASKGTASTDTQYF
TGTGCCAGCAAGGGGACGGCTAGCACAGATACGCAGTATTTT
>TRBJ2-3|.|.|TRBV6-6
CASRFFNTDTQYF
TGTGCCAGCAGGTTTTTTAACACAGATACGCAGTATTTT
>TRBJ2-2|.|once|TRBV10-2
CASTRLGDTGELFF
TGCGCCAGCACCAGACTAGGGGACACCGGGGAGCTGTTTTTT
>TRBJ2-7|.|.|TRBV2
CASYGQTLRNF
TGTGCCAGCTATGGACAGACCTTGAGGAACTTC
>TRBJ2-2|.|few|TRBV19
CASSMVGELFF
TGTGCCAGTAGTATGGTCGGGGAGCTGTTTTTT
>TRBJ2-3|.|.|TRBV10-1
CASSDSGFTDTQYF
TGCGCCAGCAGTGATAGCGGTTTCACAGATACGCAGTATTTT
>TRBJ2-7|TRBD1|.|TRBV29-1
CSVQGARDEQYF
TGCAGCGTACAGGGGGCGCGGGACGAGCAGTACTTC
>TRBJ1-5|.|.|TRBV6-5
CASRLEGFSNQPQHF
TGTGCCAGCAGGCTAGAGGGTTTTAGCAATCAGCCCCAGCATTTT
>TRBJ2-7|.|.|TRBV27
CASSSWRTKQYF
TGTGCCAGCAGTTCTTGGAGGACGAAGCAGTACTTC
>TRBJ2-1|TRBD2|.|TRBV29-1
CSGTTGGYNEQFF
TGCAGCGGGACTACGGGAGGTTACAATGAGCAGTTCTTC
>TRBJ2-1|TRBD1|.|TRBV15
CATSAPGQGAPNNEQFF
TGTGCCACCAGCGCCCCGGGACAGGGGGCGCCGAACAATGAGCAGTTCTTC
>TRBJ2-7|TRBD1|.|TRBV30
CAWSERGPSEQYF
TGTGCCTGGTCTGAGAGGGGGCCTTCCGAGCAGTACTTC
>TRBJ1-6|TRBD1|.|TRBV28
CASSLGQGGSPLHF
TGTGCCAGCAGTTTAGGACAGGGAGGTTCACCCCTCCACTTT
>TRBJ1-1|TRBD1|once|TRBV29-1
CSSSRGQNTEAFF
TGCAGCTCCTCGAGGGGGCAGAACACTGAAGCTTTCTTT
>TRBJ1-1|.|.|TRBV5-1
CASSLKRGNTEAFF
TGCGCCAGCAGCTTGAAGCGGGGCAACACTGAAGCTTTCTTT
>TRBJ2-5|TRBD1|.|TRBV6-1
CASGDRAQETQYF
TGTGCCAGCGGGGACAGGGCTCAAGAGACCCAGTACTTC
>TRBJ1-2|.|.|TRBV5-1
CASSLAFMGGQRNGYTF
TGCGCCAGCAGCTTGGCCTTTATGGGGGGGCAAAGGAATGGCTACACCTTC
>TRBJ1-1|.|.|TRBV5-4
CASSLGPPAEAFF
TGTGCCAGCAGCTTGGGGCCCCCCGCTGAAGCTTTCTTT
>TRBJ2-1|TRBD1|.|TRBV28
CASSGQGYNEQFF
TGTGCCAGCAGCGGACAGGGGTACAATGAGCAGTTCTTC
>TRBJ1-2|.|.|TRBV16
CASSPFPDSSNYGYTF
TGTGCCAGCAGCCCATTCCCGGACAGCTCTAACTATGGCTACACCTTC
>TRBJ1-5|TRBD1|.|TRBV27
CASSTGVAWHF
TGTGCCAGCAGTACAGGGGTAGCTTGGCATTTT
>TRBJ2-1|TRBD2|.|TRBV11-2
CASSLHTSGGDEQFF
TGTGCCAGCAGCTTGCATACTAGCGGGGGGGATGAGCAGTTCTTC
>TRBJ1-1|.|.|TRBV11-2
CASSITGDYTEAFF
TGTGCCAGCAGCATCACTGGGGATTACACTGAAGCTTTCTTT
>TRBJ1-3|.|.|TRBV5-1
CASSFSGFGNTIYF
TGCGCCAGCAGCTTTTCAGGGTTTGGAAACACCATATATTTT
>TRBJ1-2|.|.|TRBV23-1
CASSQRTSVVYGYTF
TGCGCCAGCAGTCAACGGACGTCGGTAGTCTATGGCTACACCTTC
>TRBJ1-2|.|.|TRBV30
CAWSYRKGGYTF
TGTGCCTGGAGTTACAGAAAAGGGGGCTACACCTTC
>TRBJ1-2|.|.|TRBV6-1
CASSETGLSYGYTF
TGTGCCAGCAGTGAAACAGGGTTAAGCTATGGCTACACCTTC
>TRBJ1-1|.|.|TRBV14
CASSQDQRYTEAFF
TGTGCCAGCAGCCAAGATCAACGTTACACTGAAGCTTTCTTT
>TRBJ1-1|TRBD1|.|TRBV18
CASSLRDSPEAFF
TGTGCCAGCTCACTCCGGGACAGTCCTGAAGCTTTCTTT
>TRBJ2-7|.|.|TRBV2
CASSVGPASYEQYF
TGTGCCAGCAGTGTTGGGCCCGCCTCCTACGAGCAGTACTTC
>TRBJ1-2|.|.|TRBV27
CASSPSQGSYGYTF
TGTGCCAGCAGTCCCTCCCAGGGATCCTATGGCTACACCTTC
>TRBJ1-3|.|few|TRBV7-9
CASTPSGGGNTIYF
TGTGCCAGCACCCCCAGTGGGGGTGGAAACACCATATATTTT
>TRBJ1-1|.|.|TRBV5-1
CASSLADGGGTEAFF
TGCGCCAGCAGCTTGGCCGACGGGGGCGGCACTGAAGCTTTCTTT
>TRBJ1-5|.|.|TRBV5-1
CASSLGDSRNQPQHF
TGCGCCAGCAGCTTGGGTGACAGTCGAAATCAGCCCCAGCATTTT
>TRBJ2-7|TRBD1|.|TRBV7-9
CASSHGQGEQYF
TGTGCCAGCAGCCACGGACAGGGCGAGCAGTACTTC
>TRBJ2-2|.|.|TRBV10-1
CASTGSEAGELFF
TGCGCCAGCACGGGCAGTGAAGCCGGGGAGCTGTTTTTT
>TRBJ2-1|.|.|TRBV28
CASGRDGSYNEQFF
TGTGCCAGTGGACGGGACGGAAGTTACAATGAGCAGTTCTTC
>TRBJ2-5|TRBD2|.|TRBV5-6
CASSPNGGAQETQYF
TGTGCCAGCAGCCCGAACGGGGGGGCCCAAGAGACCCAGTACTTC